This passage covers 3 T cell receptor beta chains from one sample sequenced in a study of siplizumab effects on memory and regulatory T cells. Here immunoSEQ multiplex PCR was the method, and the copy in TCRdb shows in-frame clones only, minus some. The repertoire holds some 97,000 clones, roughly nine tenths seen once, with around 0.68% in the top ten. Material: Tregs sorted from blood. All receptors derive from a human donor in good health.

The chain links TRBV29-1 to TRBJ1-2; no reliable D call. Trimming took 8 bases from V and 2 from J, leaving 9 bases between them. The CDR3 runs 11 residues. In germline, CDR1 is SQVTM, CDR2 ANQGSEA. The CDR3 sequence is CSSMVNYGYTF. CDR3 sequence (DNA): TGCAGCTCGATGGTAAACTATGGCTACACCTTC. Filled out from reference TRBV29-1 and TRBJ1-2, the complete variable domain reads SAVISQKPSRDICQRGTSLTIQCQVDSQVTMMFWYRQQPGQSLTLIATANQGSEATYESGFVIDKFPISRPNLTFSTLTVSNMSPEDSSIYLCSSMVNYGYTFGSGTRLTVV.

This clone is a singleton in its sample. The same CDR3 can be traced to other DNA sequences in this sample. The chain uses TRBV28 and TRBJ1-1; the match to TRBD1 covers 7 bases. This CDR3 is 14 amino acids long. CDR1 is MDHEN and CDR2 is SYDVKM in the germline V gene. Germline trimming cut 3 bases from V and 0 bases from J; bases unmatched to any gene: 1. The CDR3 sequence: CASSLGQMNTEAFF. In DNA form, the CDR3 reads TGTGCCAGCAGTTTGGGACAGATGAACACTGAAGCTTTCTTT.

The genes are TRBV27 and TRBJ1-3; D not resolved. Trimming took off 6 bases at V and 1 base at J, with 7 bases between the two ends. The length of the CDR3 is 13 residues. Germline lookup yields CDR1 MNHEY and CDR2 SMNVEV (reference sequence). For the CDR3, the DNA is TGTGCCAGCAGGGGAGGATCTGGAAACACCATATATTTT. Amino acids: CASRGGSGNTIYF.